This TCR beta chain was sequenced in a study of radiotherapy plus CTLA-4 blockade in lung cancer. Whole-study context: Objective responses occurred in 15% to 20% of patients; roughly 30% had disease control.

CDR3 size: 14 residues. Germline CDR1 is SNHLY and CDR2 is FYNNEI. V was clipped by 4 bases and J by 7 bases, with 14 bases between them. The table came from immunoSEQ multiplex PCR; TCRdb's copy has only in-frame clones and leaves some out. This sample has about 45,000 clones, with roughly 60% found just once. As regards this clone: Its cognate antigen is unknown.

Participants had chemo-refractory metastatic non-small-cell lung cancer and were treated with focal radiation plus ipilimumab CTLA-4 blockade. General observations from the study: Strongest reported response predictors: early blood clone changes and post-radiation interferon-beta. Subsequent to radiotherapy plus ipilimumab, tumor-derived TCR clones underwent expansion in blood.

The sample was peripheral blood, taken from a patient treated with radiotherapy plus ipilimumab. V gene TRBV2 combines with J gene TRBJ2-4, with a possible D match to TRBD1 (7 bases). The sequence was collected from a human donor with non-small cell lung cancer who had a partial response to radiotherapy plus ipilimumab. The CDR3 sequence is CASSASAGGNIQYF. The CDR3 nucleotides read TGTGCCAGCAGTGCTTCGGCAGGGGGGAACATTCAGTACTTC.